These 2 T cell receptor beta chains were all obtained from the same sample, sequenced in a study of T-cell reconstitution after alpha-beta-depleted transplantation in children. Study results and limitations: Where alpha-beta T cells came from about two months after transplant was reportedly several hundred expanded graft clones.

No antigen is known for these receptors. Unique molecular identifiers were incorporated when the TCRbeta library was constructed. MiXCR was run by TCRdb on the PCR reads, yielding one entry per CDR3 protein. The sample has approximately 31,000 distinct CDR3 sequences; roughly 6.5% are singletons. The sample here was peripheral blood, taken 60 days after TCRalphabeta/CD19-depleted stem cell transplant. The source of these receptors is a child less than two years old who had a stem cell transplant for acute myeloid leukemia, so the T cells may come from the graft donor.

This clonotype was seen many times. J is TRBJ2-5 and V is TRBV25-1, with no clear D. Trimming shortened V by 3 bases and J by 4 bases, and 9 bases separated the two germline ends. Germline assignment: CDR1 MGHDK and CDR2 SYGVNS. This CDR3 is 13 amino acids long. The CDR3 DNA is TGTGCCAGCAGTGAGTACGGCCGAGAGACCCAGTACTTC. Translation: CASSEYGRETQYF. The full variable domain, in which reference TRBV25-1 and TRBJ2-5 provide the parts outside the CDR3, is EADIYQTPRYLVIGTGKKITLECSQTMGHDKMYWYQQDPGMELHLIHYSYGVNSTEKGDLSSESTVSRIRTEHFPLTLESARPSHTSQYLCASSEYGRETQYFGPGTRLLVL.

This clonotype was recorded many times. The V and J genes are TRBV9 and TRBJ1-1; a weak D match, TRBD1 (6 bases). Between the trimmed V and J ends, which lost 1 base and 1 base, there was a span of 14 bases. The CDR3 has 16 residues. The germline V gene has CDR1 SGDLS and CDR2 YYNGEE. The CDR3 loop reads CASSVSPLQGNTEAFF. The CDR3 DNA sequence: TGTGCCAGCAGCGTAAGCCCCCTACAGGGGAACACTGAAGCTTTCTTT.